What follows is one T cell receptor (beta chain) and its context. Its target is unknown. The sample comes from a study of cytomegalovirus exposure and HLA in healthy donors. Study details: Around 200 million T cells yielded roughly 100 million unique TCR beta sequences, as an earlier analysis found. Across roughly 400 genotyped donors, roughly 85% landed in the Caucasian-associated ancestry cluster.

This CDR3 is built from 16 residues. CDR1 and CDR2 (germline): LNHDA, SQIVND (reference sequence). Trimming removed 5 bases from V and 12 bases from J; junction bases left unmatched: 16. The primer mix had 60 Vbeta and 13 Jbeta primers. The assay was immunoSEQ multiplex PCR, and TCRdb's table has in-frame clones only and misses some. The sample shows some 250,000 clones, about 80% of them seen only once. General study findings and limits: As a later analysis showed, a missense DCLRE1C variant was linked to trimming of TCR beta V- and J-genes. Another analysis was done later, and it associated around 16,000 TCR beta sequences with HLA alleles at 0.05 false discovery rate.

The source of this sequence is a woman aged 40 to 50 in good health and CMV-seropositive. The sample comprised PBMCs. This chain joins TRBV19 and TRBJ2-1, with TRBD2 identical over 10 bases. CDR3 DNA sequence: TGTGCCAGTAGTCCGAGACTAGCGGGTAAGCACGAAAGGCAGTTCTTC. Protein: CASSPRLAGKHERQFF.